This T cell receptor beta chain was documented in a study of CD8+CD57+ T cells in acquired aplastic anemia. Investigators profiled TCR beta VDJ and CDR3 from genomic DNA template. Using its own MiXCR run on the reads, TCRdb lists one record per CDR3 protein. The sample lists about 160,000 distinct CDR3 sequences, roughly 48% occurring once. In regard to this clonotype: What it binds is unknown. The germline gene is not matched at one end of the junction; a read error may be the cause.

Patients sequenced had flow cytometry evidence of CD8+CD57+ cell expansion. Study-wide findings and caveats: Between the patient and control groups, CD8+ Simpson's diversity did not differ significantly. Patients and controls turned out to have 25 to 35 CD8+ CDR3 sequences in common.

The length of the CDR3 is 15 residues. Germline V gene sequence: CDR1 ENHRY, CDR2 SYGVKD. The chain has TRBV10-3 and TRBJ2-5; D uncertain. Sequenced sample: sorted CD4+, CD8+, or CD8+CD57+ T cells (not recorded which) from PBMCs. The TCR sequence derives from a human donor with aplastic anemia. The CDR3 loop reads CASSDSEFSQETQYF. CDR3 coding DNA: TGTGCCAGCAGTGACTCCGAGTTTTCCCAAGAGACCCAGTACTTC.